These 26 T cell receptor beta chains share one sample of origin, sequenced in a study of T cell responses to AZD1222 COVID-19 vaccine. The method was immunoSEQ multiplex PCR; TCRdb's version includes in-frame clones alone and lacks a portion of them. The repertoire holds around 140,000 clones, with approximately 91% as singletons. Source: peripheral blood, taken on day 0 of AZD1222 vaccination. These receptor sequences come from an adult in good health.

The chain uses TRBV5-4 and TRBJ1-2; 9 bases match TRBD1. CDR3 length: 17 amino acids. CDR1 is SGHNT, CDR2 YYREEE, per germline (reference sequence). With V trimmed by 3 bases and J by 4 bases, 13 bases remained unmatched. For the CDR3, the DNA is TGTGCCAGCAGCTCGGGGGGGGACAGGGCAGCCCGCTATGGCTACACCTTC. This codes for CASSSGGDRAARYGYTF.

The V gene is TRBV5-6, the J gene TRBJ2-7; 7 bases agree with TRBD1. Germline CDR1 SGHDT, CDR2 YYEEEE. This CDR3 spans 15 amino acids. The V and J ends lost 3 bases and 2 bases, in that order; junction bases with no gene match: 8. This CDR3 is CASSSQRQGAYEQYF. The DNA for the CDR3 is TGTGCCAGCAGCTCCCAGAGGCAGGGGGCCTACGAGCAGTACTTC.

The J gene is TRBJ1-2, the V gene TRBV7-2; 8 bases map to TRBD1. The CDR3 extends over 16 amino acids. Germline values: CDR1 SGHTA, CDR2 FQGNSA. J was trimmed by 0 bases and V by 3 bases; bases with no gene match: 6. DNA for the CDR3: TGTGCCAGCAGCTTCCAGGGGGCTACAACTAACTATGGCTACACCTTC. This sequence encodes CASSFQGATTNYGYTF.

The gene calls are TRBV29-1 and TRBJ2-3; D is uncertain. The germline CDR1 and CDR2 sequences are SQVTM and ANQGSEA. CDR3 length: 14 residues. Trimming took 5 bases from V and 4 from J, leaving 16 bases between them. DNA for the CDR3: TGCAGCGTTAGTCCGGGCCACCCCCCAGATACGCAGTATTTT. Its protein product is CSVSPGHPPDTQYF.

The chain combines TRBV7-2 with TRBJ2-6; D is uncertain. Looked up from germline, CDR1 is SGHTA and CDR2 is FQGNSA. The CDR3 is made up of 16 amino acids. V was clipped by 2 bases and J by 0 bases, with 8 bases between them. The CDR3, as DNA: TGTGCCAGCAGCTTACGGTTTAGCTCTGGGGCCAACGTCCTGACTTTC. This codes for CASSLRFSSGANVLTF.

The chain combines TRBV2 with TRBJ1-6, with unresolved D. The CDR3 is 12 amino acids. V shed 6 bases and J shed 9 bases, with 9 bases lying between them. CDR1 is SNHLY and CDR2 is FYNNEI in the germline V gene. The CDR3 loop reads CASREMGSPLHF. The CDR3 DNA is TGTGCCAGCAGAGAGATGGGTTCACCCCTCCACTTT.

The V call is TRBV4-2, the J call TRBJ1-2, with no clear D. The V end was cut by 0 bases, the J end by 4 bases, with 12 bases between. The CDR3 totals 15 residues. Germline V gene sequence: CDR1 LGHNA, CDR2 YNFKEQ. The CDR3 DNA sequence: TGTGCCAGCAGCCAAGAGCCCCGGGCAGGCTATGGCTACACCTTC. This translates into CASSQEPRAGYGYTF.

The J gene is TRBJ1-1, the V gene TRBV6-4; D ambiguous. V gave up 4 bases and J gave up 4 bases, with 10 bases separating them. CDR1 is MRHNA, CDR2 SNTAGT, per germline. The CDR3 extends over 13 amino acids. The CDR3, as DNA: TGTGCCAGCAGTGTCGAGGAGAGCACTGAAGCTTTCTTT. Translation gives CASSVEESTEAFF.

The genes are TRBV9 and TRBJ1-5; D gene ambiguous. The CDR3 has 12 residues. V lost 3 bases to trimming and J lost 7 bases, with 8 bases between them. Per germline, CDR1 SGDLS and CDR2 YYNGEE. The CDR3 sequence is CASSDPRQPQHF. The CDR3 nucleotides read TGTGCCAGCAGCGATCCGCGGCAGCCCCAGCATTTT.

V usage is TRBV7-2 and J usage is TRBJ1-1, with TRBD1 identical over 8 bases. J lost 3 bases, V lost 0 bases, and 3 bases had no gene match. Germline CDR1 and CDR2: SGHTA and FQGNSA. This CDR3 has 15 residues. DNA for the CDR3: TGTGCCAGCAGCTTAGCCCAGGGGGCGTACACTGAAGCTTTCTTT. This gives the protein CASSLAQGAYTEAFF.

The chain recombines TRBV6-5 with TRBJ1-2; no reliable D call. Germline assignment: CDR1 MNHEY and CDR2 SVGAGI. V lost 0 bases to trimming and J lost 4 bases, with 15 bases between them. The length of the CDR3 is 16 residues. CDR3 bases: TGTGCCAGCAGTTACTCGACGATGGGCCCGGGCTATGGCTACACCTTC. This encodes CASSYSTMGPGYGYTF.

The chain carries TRBV27 and TRBJ1-1; 7 nucleotides align to TRBD1. This CDR3 comprises 13 residues. From germline, CDR1 is MNHEY and CDR2 SMNVEV (reference sequence). V lost 5 bases to trimming and J lost 7 bases; unmatched junction nucleotides: 7. This CDR3 reads CASSPGTVDEAFF. The CDR3 DNA follows: TGTGCCAGCAGTCCCGGGACAGTCGATGAAGCTTTCTTT.

The rearrangement links TRBV7-2 to TRBJ2-3; D uncertain. CDR1 is SGHTA and CDR2 is FQGNSA in the germline V gene. Trimming cost V 1 base and J 4 bases, with 3 bases left between them. The CDR3 is 12 amino acids. The CDR3 nucleotides are TGTGCCAGCAGCTTAGGCCCAGATACGCAGTATTTT. Translated: CASSLGPDTQYF.

This clone appeared once. The chain has TRBV5-3 and TRBJ1-3; maybe TRBD1 (6 bases). TRBV5-3 is an open reading frame, and its role is uncertain. V was cut by 4 bases and J by 4 bases, with 15 bases left in between. The CDR3 covers 15 residues. The CDR3 protein is CARSPGTPAGNTIYF. The CDR3 nucleotides are TGTGCCAGAAGCCCCGGGACACCAGCCGGAAACACCATATATTTT.

This clone was observed once. This chain joins TRBV7-2 and TRBJ2-3; D is ambiguous. Between the trimmed V and J ends, which lost 5 bases and 2 bases, there was a span of 17 bases. The CDR3 runs to 16 residues. Germline assignment: CDR1 SGHTA and CDR2 FQGNSA. The CDR3 here is CASSHVVSPHTDTQYF. The DNA of the CDR3 is TGTGCCAGCAGCCACGTGGTGTCGCCGCACACAGATACGCAGTATTTT.

Concerning this clone itself: This may arise from a read error, as a much more abundant clone is one base away. CDR3 DNA: TGTGCCAGCAGTGACGGGGACACCGGGGAGCTGTTTTTT. It specifies CASSDGDTGELFF. This sequence joins TRBV6-4 and TRBJ2-2; D gene uncertain. Germline values: CDR1 MRHNA, CDR2 SNTAGT. This CDR3 comprises 13 residues. V dropped 2 bases and J dropped 3 bases, with 4 bases sitting between them.

The genes are TRBV24-1 and TRBJ2-7; D unclear. The CDR3 is 14 residues long. Between the trimmed V and J ends, which lost 2 bases and 2 bases, there was a span of 9 bases. Germline-derived CDR1 and CDR2 are KGHDR and SFDVKD. The CDR3 DNA reads as TGTGCCACCAGTGATTCAGGCGTAACCTACGAGCAGTACTTC. Protein product: CATSDSGVTYEQYF.

The chain carries TRBV19 and TRBJ1-2; possibly TRBD1 for D (5 bases). V lost 7 bases and J lost 7, with 22 bases in between. CDR1 is LNHDA, CDR2 SQIVND, per germline (reference sequence). The CDR3 is 15 residues long. The CDR3 DNA reads as TGTGCCAGTACCCAATTCGGGGGGTCTGCGGGTGGCTACACCTTC. Protein sequence: CASTQFGGSAGGYTF.

A word on this clone: In the same sample, other DNA sequences code for this CDR3. The rearrangement joins TRBV18 to TRBJ1-2, with TRBD1 matching over 8 bases. The V gene's germline CDR1 is KGHSH and CDR2 LQKENI. CDR3 length: 13 amino acids. The V gene end was trimmed by 2 bases and the J gene end by 7 bases; junction bases not matched to a gene: 3. CDR3 DNA: TGTGCCAGCTCACCAGGACAGGGCGGTGGCTACACCTTC. Translating gives CASSPGQGGGYTF.

This clone has just one count. V is TRBV18 and J is TRBJ1-4; D unclear. The CDR3 runs 13 residues. CDR1 KGHSH and CDR2 LQKENI come from the germline V gene. V dropped 3 bases and J dropped 10 bases, with 12 bases sitting between them. The chain's CDR3 is CASSPSGRSKLFF. The CDR3 coding sequence is TGTGCCAGCTCACCTTCGGGCCGATCAAAACTGTTTTTT.

The rearrangement links TRBV29-1 to TRBJ1-4; no clear D gene. This CDR3 contains 15 residues. The V gene's germline CDR1 is SQVTM and CDR2 ANQGSEA. Deletions cut 4 bases from V and 7 bases from J, with 19 bases between. For the CDR3, the DNA is TGCAGCGTTGCTCAAGGTTCCTGGGAATCTGAAAAACTGTTTTTT. Translating it yields CSVAQGSWESEKLFF.

The chain uses TRBV6-6 and TRBJ1-3; a possible D gene is TRBD1 (6 bases). CDR3 length equals 16 residues. V dropped 0 bases and J dropped 0 bases, with 9 bases sitting between them. Per germline, CDR1 MNHNY and CDR2 SVGAGI (reference sequence). Here the CDR3 reads CASSYSIQGSGNTIYF. CDR3 sequence (DNA): TGTGCCAGCAGTTACTCGATACAGGGCTCTGGAAACACCATATATTTT.

V is TRBV7-9 and J is TRBJ2-2; 14 bases line up with TRBD2. The germline V gene has CDR1 SEHNR and CDR2 FQNEAQ (reference sequence). The CDR3 is 18 amino acids. V lost 5 bases to trimming and J lost 4 bases; unmatched junction nucleotides: 9. The CDR3 nucleotides read TGTGCCAGCAGCCCTGGGACTAGCGGGAGTCGCGGCACCGGGGAGCTGTTTTTT. Translation gives CASSPGTSGSRGTGELFF. Together with reference TRBV7-9 and TRBJ2-2, the CDR3 gives the full variable domain: DTGVSQNPRHKITKRGQNVTFRCDPISEHNRLYWYRQTLGQGPEFLTYFQNEAQLEKSRLLSDRFSAERPKGSFSTLEIQRTEQGDSAMYLCASSPGTSGSRGTGELFFGEGSRLTVL.

The V call is TRBV9, the J call TRBJ1-1; a possible D gene is TRBD1 (6 bases). The CDR3 spans 14 residues. Deletions cut 2 bases from V and 8 bases from J, with 16 bases between. The germline V gene has CDR1 SGDLS and CDR2 YYNGEE. In DNA, the CDR3 is TGTGCCAGCAGCGTGGGGGGCGCTCCTATCGAAGCTTTCTTT. It yields the protein CASSVGGAPIEAFF.

The rearrangement links TRBV5-4 to TRBJ2-7; 10 bases are a match to TRBD1. J gave up 3 bases and V 3 bases, and 9 bases lay outside the gene matches. The CDR3 runs 16 residues. Germline CDR1 and CDR2: SGHNT and YYREEE (reference sequence). CDR3 protein: CASSSPGQGGFYEQYF. The CDR3 DNA sequence: TGTGCCAGCAGCTCCCCCGGACAGGGGGGTTTCTACGAGCAGTACTTC.

The chain employs TRBV7-8 and TRBJ2-7, with D perhaps matching TRBD1 (6 bases). CDR1 is SGHVS, CDR2 FQNEAQ, per germline. V was pared by 11 bases and J by 7 bases, with 21 bases between. The CDR3 has 13 residues. CDR3 sequence: CAGADLGAGEQYF. The CDR3 DNA follows: TGTGCCGGAGCTGACTTGGGGGCCGGGGAGCAGTACTTC.